This record looks at one T cell receptor (beta chain) sequence and its context. The record originates from a study of T cells in Graves' hyperthyroidism and ophthalmopathy. Amplification of TCR beta CDR3 regions was performed using RNA transcripts as template. The TCR CDR3 was amplified in a first-round RT-PCR using the HTBI primer set. One entry per CDR3 protein, called by TCRdb with MiXCR from the multiplex PCR reads. The sample consists of 400,000 or so distinct CDR3 sequences, about 14% of them appearing once. Germline V lookup: CDR1 LNHDA, CDR2 SQIVND (reference sequence). The CDR3 sequence is 13 residues long. Between the trimmed V and J ends, which lost 1 base and 3 bases, there was a span of 4 bases.

This clonotype was obtained from a man aged 50 or older with Graves' ophthalmopathy. Specimen: blood. The V gene is TRBV19, the J gene TRBJ2-1; no definite D call. This CDR3 is CASSIGVYNEQFF. Written as DNA, the CDR3 is TGTGCCAGTAGTATAGGCGTCTACAATGAGCAGTTCTTC.